The rows below give T cell receptor beta chains drawn from one sample of a study of response to subunit inactivated influenza vaccine. One entry per CDR3 protein results from TCRdb running MiXCR on the RT-PCR reads. The sample consists of roughly 760,000 distinct CDR3 sequences, over 20% of them appearing once. Sample: PBMCs from blood, taken more than 4 days after vaccination. The source is a man aged 45-60 years who received an inactivated influenza vaccine. The conserved cysteine and the conserved F or W are not part of the CDR3 here.

V	J	CDR3
TRBV20-1	TRBJ2-4	SARGTSGADKNIQY
TRBV10-3	TRBJ2-5	AISPQSGLGETQY
TRBV5-1	TRBJ2-3	ASSDLTDTQY
TRBV20-1	TRBJ2-7	SAEGTGNEQY
TRBV5-1	TRBJ1-2	ASTLTGDSNYGYT
TRBV5-1	TRBJ2-5	ASSLTGAGGDAQY
TRBV5-4	TRBJ2-3	ASSFFVGASTDTQY
TRBV20-1	TRBJ1-1	SAKAQGAWNTEAF
TRBV6-2/TRBV6-3	TRBJ2-7	ASSHSYYEQY
TRBV20-1	TRBJ2-2	SARDFRIANTGELF
TRBV20-1	TRBJ2-6	SAKATGGSGANVLT
TRBV20-1	TRBJ2-7	SATSGEQY
TRBV6-5	TRBJ1-5	ASSYINRGGQPQH
TRBV9	TRBJ2-1	ASSDGGGALTSYNEQF
TRBV15	TRBJ1-2	ATSRDKANYGYT
TRBV10-3	TRBJ2-3	AIRGLAGGTQY
TRBV11-1	TRBJ2-7	ASSPHPGTSGYEQY
TRBV5-1	TRBJ2-7	ASHGQSYEQY
TRBV12-3/TRBV12-4	TRBJ1-4	ASSFGQLATNEKLF
TRBV4-3	TRBJ2-7	ASSQDLGTGNYEQY
TRBV20-1	TRBJ2-3	SAKPGQGGLATDTQY
TRBV29-1	TRBJ2-1	SLTRPGTAYNEQF
TRBV12-3/TRBV12-4	TRBJ1-5	ASSLRLGNNQPQH
TRBV7-2	TRBJ1-2	ASSQTGTGAYGYT
TRBV7-9	TRBJ1-1	ASSLASGRDTEAF
TRBV5-1	TRBJ1-1	ASSQMTGVSTEAF
TRBV10-3	TRBJ2-5	ATTHDQGETQY
TRBV19	TRBJ2-5	ASSMGSGLGETQY
TRBV7-2	TRBJ2-2	ASTPLLNTGELF
TRBV28	TRBJ2-1	ASSLSLAGVVNEQF
TRBV24-1	TRBJ1-2	VTSDLTSNYGYT
TRBV5-1	TRBJ2-1	ASSPPPGQVIGEQF
TRBV7-9	TRBJ1-2	ASSLATQGRGGYT
TRBV20-1	TRBJ1-6	SARGLEINSPLH
TRBV7-9	TRBJ2-5	ASSSSGSETQY
TRBV9	TRBJ2-1	ASSAERTGIYEQF
TRBV11-2	TRBJ2-1	ASSLVSSGRPYNEQF
TRBV12-3/TRBV12-4	TRBJ2-7	ASSLDLLPSYEQY
TRBV4-2	TRBJ2-7	ASSQDQVPYEQY
TRBV20-1	TRBJ2-5	SASLQGAWETQY
TRBV20-1	TRBJ1-1	SAAGTAGRTEAF
TRBV20-1	TRBJ2-1	SASTGTSETLGRYNEQF
TRBV7-2	TRBJ2-2	ASSFPLSGGNTGELF
TRBV29-1	TRBJ2-7	SVVVGIYEQY
TRBV20-1	TRBJ2-7	SARTFTSGRSYEQY
TRBV5-1	TRBJ1-1	ASSFSRAGSNTEAF
TRBV10-3	TRBJ1-1	AISEGQLTGASAEAF
TRBV28	TRBJ2-3	ASTRDRRTDTQY
TRBV9	TRBJ2-3	ASSAQLAGATDTQY
TRBV4-2	TRBJ1-4	ASSQDWGEGGKLF
TRBV29-1	TRBJ2-3	SGHDSSRTDTQY
TRBV12-3/TRBV12-4	TRBJ2-3	ASSPPGRSSTDTQY
TRBV20-1	TRBJ2-3	SARRSRGATDTQY